This T cell receptor beta chain was captured by sequencing in a study of blood T cells in healthy people across ages. This CDR3 region has 13 residues. V lost 5 bases and J lost 0, with 7 bases in between. CDR1 and CDR2 (germline): SGHTA, FQGNSA. Through a sample-barcoded 5' primer and a J-beta primer mix, a second PCR was run for 7 to 11 cycles. Every single cDNA molecule received a tag from a template-switch adaptor with 12 random nucleotides. TCRdb re-analysed the 5' RACE reads in MiXCR, keeping a single row per CDR3 protein. The sample has 600,000 to 1,000,000 distinct CDR3 sequences, 58% seen once; the top ten hold approximately 23%.

The TCR was taken from a man younger than 40 in good health. The sample consisted of blood. The chain is built from TRBV7-2 and TRBJ1-2; no firm D call. Here the CDR3 reads CASSQTTNYGYTF. The CDR3 bases are TGTGCCAGCAGCCAAACAACTAACTATGGCTACACCTTC.